These 18 T cell receptor beta chains came from one sample sequenced in a study of T cell responses to AZD1222 COVID-19 vaccine. TCRdb keeps only in-frame clones here, not all; method: immunoSEQ multiplex PCR. The repertoire consists of about 150,000 clones, with under 95% occurring once and the leading ten covering about 5.3%. This sample comprised peripheral blood, obtained on day 0 of AZD1222 vaccination. These receptors came from an adult in good health.

This chain links TRBV6-2 or TRBV6-3 with TRBJ2-7, with 8 bases identical to TRBD1. The CDR3 length is 14 residues. Trimming removed 6 bases from V and 2 bases from J; junction bases left unmatched: 6. The germline gives CDR1 MNHEY, CDR2 SVGEGT. The DNA for the CDR3 is TGTGCCAGCAGCCTCCGGACAGGGCCCTACGAGCAGTACTTC. Protein: CASSLRTGPYEQYF.

This clone was seen only once. The chain links TRBV18 to TRBJ2-5; 7 bases map to TRBD1. The CDR3 is 15 residues long. Germline loops: CDR1 KGHSH, CDR2 LQKENI. Trimming at V came to 3 bases and at J to 5 bases, leaving 9 bases not matched to a gene. In nucleotides, the CDR3 is TGTGCCAGCTCACCTCGACAGGGCCTAACGGAGACCCAGTACTTC. Its protein product is CASSPRQGLTETQYF.

V and J are TRBV4-1 and TRBJ1-2; D might be TRBD1 (5 bases). The V end lost 4 bases, the J end lost 5 bases, and 14 bases lay between the germline ends. The CDR3 length is 14 residues. Germline lookup yields CDR1 MGHRA and CDR2 YSYEKL. CDR3 amino acids: CASSPGGGLYGYTF. The CDR3 coding sequence is TGCGCCAGCAGCCCCGGTGGGGGACTTTATGGCTACACCTTC.

The chain uses TRBV9 and TRBJ2-2, with 8 bases identical to TRBD2. The junction had 12 bases not matched to a gene; V was cut back by 3 bases and J by 5 bases. The CDR3 has 17 residues. CDR1 is SGDLS and CDR2 is YYNGEE in the germline V gene. The CDR3 DNA sequence: TGTGCCAGCAGCGCGACAGAAGCGGGGGCAGGGACCGGGGAGCTGTTTTTT. It is translated as CASSATEAGAGTGELFF.

The CDR3 reads CASSQGGSETQYF. The CDR3 DNA is TGTGCCAGCAGCCAAGGAGGTTCTGAGACCCAGTACTTC. The chain has TRBV3-1 (or the pseudogene TRBV3-2) and TRBJ2-5; D is ambiguous. The V gene lost 1 base and the J gene lost 5 bases, with 8 bases spanning the gap. Germline-derived CDR1 and CDR2 are LGHDT and YNNKEL (reference sequence). The CDR3 runs to 13 residues.

This clone is a singleton in its sample. The chain has TRBV7-9 and TRBJ1-1; no clear D gene. Trimming shortened V by 5 bases and J by 6 bases, and 7 bases separated the two germline ends. The germline V gene has CDR1 SEHNR and CDR2 FQNEAQ (reference sequence). CDR3 length equals 11 residues. The CDR3 loop reads CASSPEAEAFF. CDR3 DNA: TGTGCCAGCAGCCCGGAGGCTGAAGCTTTCTTT. Based on the CDR3 plus reference TRBV7-9 and TRBJ1-1, the full variable domain is DTGVSQNPRHKITKRGQNVTFRCDPISEHNRLYWYRQTLGQGPEFLTYFQNEAQLEKSRLLSDRFSAERPKGSFSTLEIQRTEQGDSAMYLCASSPEAEAFFGQGTRLTVV.

This rearrangement joins TRBV7-2 to TRBJ2-5; 7 nucleotides match TRBD1. CDR3 length equals 15 residues. V was pared by 5 bases and J by 4 bases, with 10 bases of the junction left unmatched. Germline V lookup: CDR1 SGHTA, CDR2 FQGNSA. The CDR3 sequence is CASSPDRDPRETQYF. The CDR3 DNA reads TGTGCCAGCAGCCCTGACAGGGACCCGCGAGAGACCCAGTACTTC.

This clone has just one count. The V call is TRBV2, the J call TRBJ1-2; D unresolved. The CDR3 covers 14 residues. V was clipped by 1 base and J by 1 base, with 7 bases between them. The V gene's germline CDR1 is SNHLY and CDR2 FYNNEI. In DNA form, the CDR3 reads TGTGCCAGCAGTGAAGAAAGTTTTAACTATGGCTACACCTTC. Its translation is CASSEESFNYGYTF.

The chain uses TRBV2 and TRBJ1-4; 7 nucleotides align to TRBD1. V lost 6 bases to trimming and J lost 2 bases; unmatched junction nucleotides: 3. The germline V gene encodes CDR1 SNHLY and CDR2 FYNNEI. The CDR3 consists of 14 residues. The CDR3 protein is CASRQQGTNEKLFF. In nucleotides, the CDR3 is TGTGCCAGCAGGCAACAGGGGACTAATGAAAAACTGTTTTTT.

The chain employs TRBV19 and TRBJ1-5; D gene unclear. The length of the CDR3 is 14 residues. Trimming took off 8 bases at V and 1 base at J, with 12 bases between the two ends. The germline V gene encodes CDR1 LNHDA and CDR2 SQIVND (reference sequence). For the CDR3, the DNA is TGTGCCAGTCGAGGCAGACCAAGCAATCAGCCCCAGCATTTT. Its protein is CASRGRPSNQPQHF.

This clone was counted a single time. The V call is TRBV24-1, the J call TRBJ2-3; D uncertain. The CDR3 is 12 residues long. CDR1 KGHDR and CDR2 SFDVKD come from the germline V gene. V lost 9 bases to trimming and J lost 4 bases, with 10 bases between them. The CDR3 loop reads CATAASADTQYF. The DNA for the CDR3 is TGTGCCACCGCAGCGTCCGCAGATACGCAGTATTTT.

The chain has TRBV7-2 and TRBJ2-1; 12 bases align to TRBD2. After removal of 2 bases from V and 8 bases from J, the junction contained 13 bases not matched to a gene. The CDR3 length is 18 residues. Germline loops: CDR1 SGHTA, CDR2 FQGNSA. The CDR3 DNA reads as TGTGCCAGCAGCTTAAGATACTCGACTAGCGGGAGATTGTATGAGCAGTTCTTC. Translated: CASSLRYSTSGRLYEQFF.

The chain combines TRBV28 with TRBJ1-4, with D possibly being TRBD1 (5 bases). This CDR3 comprises 15 residues. CDR1 is MDHEN, CDR2 SYDVKM, per germline. Trimming took 4 bases from V and 4 from J, leaving 13 bases between them. DNA of the CDR3: TGTGCCAGCAGTTCCCCGGGACTCTATAATGAAAAACTGTTTTTT. Protein sequence: CASSSPGLYNEKLFF.

The rearrangement links TRBV27 to TRBJ2-7, with 7 bases lining up with TRBD1. The CDR3 covers 15 residues. V trimming: 0 bases; J trimming: 3 bases; junction bases outside the gene matches: 5. The germline V gene has CDR1 MNHEY and CDR2 SMNVEV (reference sequence). In nucleotides, the CDR3 is TGTGCCAGCAGTTTATCGGGTACAGGGGTCTACGAGCAGTACTTC. This sequence encodes CASSLSGTGVYEQYF.

This rearrangement joins TRBV10-3 to TRBJ2-5; 8 positions agree with TRBD2. With 9 bases clipped from V and 5 bases from J, the junction kept 17 bases outside the gene matches. Germline CDR1 reads ENHRY; CDR2 reads SYGVKD. The CDR3 sequence is 16 residues long. Here the CDR3 reads CAISSPSGGLKETQYF. In DNA, the CDR3 is TGTGCCATATCAAGTCCGAGCGGGGGTTTAAAGGAGACCCAGTACTTC.

The chain carries TRBV11-2 and TRBJ1-1, with TRBD1 matching over 7 bases. Germline CDR1 is SGHAT and CDR2 is FQNNGV. The V gene end was trimmed by 5 bases and the J gene end by 1 base; junction bases not matched to a gene: 10. The CDR3 loop spans 16 amino acids. Here the CDR3 reads CASSPILGQTNTEAFF. CDR3 nucleotides: TGTGCCAGCAGCCCCATCTTGGGACAGACGAACACTGAAGCTTTCTTT.

This chain links TRBV4-1 with TRBJ1-5; 8 bases line up with TRBD1. Trimming took 5 bases from V and 3 from J; bases not matched to a gene: 6. The CDR3 spans 15 residues. Germline lookup yields CDR1 MGHRA and CDR2 YSYEKL. Here the CDR3 reads CASSSGQGYNQPQHF. CDR3 DNA: TGCGCCAGCAGCTCTGGACAGGGCTACAATCAGCCCCAGCATTTT.

The sample holds one count of this clone. The chain combines TRBV4-3 with TRBJ1-6; D is uncertain. The CDR3 totals 15 residues. The V and J ends lost 2 bases and 5 bases respectively, with 10 bases between them. Germline CDR1 is LGHNA and CDR2 is YSLEER. As DNA, the CDR3 is TGCGCCAGCAGCCAATTCTCGCAGAATAATTCACCCCTCCACTTT. It is translated as CASSQFSQNNSPLHF.